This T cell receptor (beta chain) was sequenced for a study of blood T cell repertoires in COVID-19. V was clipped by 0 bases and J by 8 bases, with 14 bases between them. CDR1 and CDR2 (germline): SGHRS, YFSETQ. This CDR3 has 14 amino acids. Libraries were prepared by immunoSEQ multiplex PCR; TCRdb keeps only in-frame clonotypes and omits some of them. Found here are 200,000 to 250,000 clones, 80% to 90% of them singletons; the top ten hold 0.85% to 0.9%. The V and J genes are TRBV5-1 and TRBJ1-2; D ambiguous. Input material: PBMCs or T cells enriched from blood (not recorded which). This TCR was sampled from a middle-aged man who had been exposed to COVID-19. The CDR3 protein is CASSLELPMSGYTF. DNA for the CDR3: TGCGCCAGCAGCTTGGAGCTTCCGATGAGCGGCTACACCTTC.